The text below deals with one TCR beta chain. These data originate in a study of CD8 T cells in Susac syndrome. CDR1 and CDR2 from the germline V gene are MNHNY and SVGAGI (reference sequence). The CDR3 totals 12 residues. Trimming shortened V by 7 bases and J by 8 bases, and 12 bases separated the two germline ends. A quantity of about 0.5 to 1 ug RNA underwent reverse transcription using random hexamers. The method of amplification for TCR beta CDR3 was immunoSEQ multiplex PCR, covering 54 Vbeta and 13 Jbeta. TCRdb processed the immunoSEQ multiplex PCR reads anew with MiXCR; each CDR3 protein has one entry. The sample includes around 190,000 distinct CDR3 sequences, around 96% of them seen just once.

The chain carries TRBV6-6 and TRBJ1-5; D might be TRBD1 (5 bases). This TCR was sampled from a human donor with multiple sclerosis. Material: CD8+ T cells from PBMCs. Here the CDR3 DNA reads TGTGCCAGCACCTCCGGGGGGGAGCCCCAGCATTTT. Encoded protein: CASTSGGEPQHF.